Many counts were recorded for the clone carrying this T cell receptor (beta chain). Its specificity is not known. The sample originates from a study of CD8+CD57+ T cells in acquired aplastic anemia. Study results and caveats: Both patients and controls carried the same twenty-nine CD8+ CDR3 sequences.

The CDR3 has 14 amino acids. The trim removed 3 bases at V and 7 bases at J, leaving 7 bases unmatched. Germline V lookup: CDR1 DFQATT, CDR2 SNEGSKA (reference sequence). It was genomic DNA that served as the template for profiling TCR beta VDJ and CDR3. TCRdb reprocessed the reads via MiXCR and lists one record per CDR3 protein. The table has about 190,000 distinct CDR3 sequences, around half seen once. All sequencing subjects had displayed CD8+CD57+ cell expansion on flow cytometry. Sequencing input: sorted CD4+, CD8+, or CD8+CD57+ T cells (not recorded which) from PBMCs. V gene TRBV20-1 combines with J gene TRBJ2-7; 12 positions match TRBD1. The sequence derives from a human donor with aplastic anemia. The CDR3 region is CSASPGQGAREQYF. The CDR3 coding sequence is TGCAGTGCTAGTCCGGGACAGGGGGCGCGAGAGCAGTACTTC.